The present entry profiles one T cell receptor (beta chain) with its context. It lacks a known antigen. Base-call qualities are not available, and no considerably larger clone is one nucleotide away. In the paper's terms, the time point label means: about 28 days (+/-7) after the second vaccine dose. AZD1222 recipients whose second dose came at about 4 weeks and those whose second dose came at about 12 weeks were combined into one group, since spike-specific TCR depth and breadth did not differ between the two schedules. Vaccinee samples were obtained from the UK trials COV001 and COV002, which included a single-blind randomized controlled phase 2/3 trial of AZD1222 (ChAdOx1 nCoV-19) in healthy adults. Trial participant PBMC samples were collected at day 0 and day 28 after the second dose for TCRbeta chain sequencing. The CDR3 regions of human TCRbeta chains were subjected to immunosequencing. The study's own analysis went as follows. TCRs in the repertoires were matched against a reference library of SARS-CoV-2-specific TCRs that had been generated with the MIRA antigen-specificity platform. Breadth was defined as the fraction of unique TCRs that were SARS-CoV-2-associated. Depth was defined as the fraction of total T cells that were SARS-CoV-2-associated. Using the MIRA data, each spike-specific TCR was assigned both to the spike region to which the TCR was reactive and to a CD4 or CD8 class. Log10-transformed breadth and depth values were compared by one-way ANOVA with Sidak's multiple comparisons tests. Here the immuneACCESS table is served through TCRdb, limited to in-frame sequences with V and J called. Missing clones are a known gap in these copies; in checked studies unresolved V genes cover under half, and the rest lacks a known reason. That table is the source of V, J and clone size, and D and trimming were worked out from the DNA. A total of some 150,000 clones appear in this sample, roughly 90% of them only once. Of the sample, about 1.4% is held by the ten largest clones.

The sample originates from a study of T cell responses to AZD1222 COVID-19 vaccine (dated by TCRdb to about 2021). At the level of the whole study: TCR sequencing was performed for roughly 240 trial participants, of whom around 200 were given two doses of AZD1222 and some 25 were given two doses of MenACWY control vaccine. Trial participants were enrolled into age subgroups of 18-55, 56-69 and 70-plus years, which contained around 140, 26 and 57 TCR-sequenced participants, respectively. Beyond this particular receptor, the publication reports: Participants were mostly white British, with more females than males. The authors suggested clonal diversity may have been underestimated. CD4 TCRs associated with the vaccine covered the entire spike protein, and the dominant responses were in regions 160-218 and 743-854. Epitopes outside the regions mutated in the B.1.351 and B.1.1.7 variants were reportedly recognized by nearly half of the unique spike-specific TCRs. No day 14 peak-response samples were available, so repertoires were characterized only after the peak T cell response. After two AZD1222 doses, both the breadth and the depth of spike-specific TCRs were significantly higher than at day 0 and than in MenACWY recipients. Only 5 to 7 AZD1222 recipients were SARS-CoV-2 seropositive at baseline, limiting conclusions about previously exposed vaccinees. The 56-69-year group was small, and its depth increase did not reach significance, likely because of low power.

V loses 2 bases, J loses 4 bases, and the germline ends lie 18 bases apart. The CDR3, from cysteine to phenylalanine, totals 16 residues. Solely the CDR3 DNA is kept, with 48 bases framed from the first base. Via the germline V gene, CDR1 is SGHAT and CDR2 FQNNGV. In this chain, TRBV11-2 is recombined with TRBJ2-7; matching of 6 bases hints at TRBD1 as the D gene. The sample was peripheral blood, taken 28 days after the second AZD1222 dose. The TCR sequence derives from an adult who received the AZD1222 COVID-19 vaccine. The CDR3 sequence is CASSLHTPRGSYEQYF. The DNA reads TGTGCCAGCAGCTTACATACCCCAAGGGGGAGTTACGAGCAGTACTTC.